One and the same sample provided the 26 T cell receptor beta chains below, sequenced in a study of blood T cell repertoires in COVID-19. Clones were sequenced by immunoSEQ multiplex PCR, and TCRdb holds only the in-frame ones, with some missing. There are about 250,000 clones in the sample; about 88% occur only once, and 2.5% to 3% lies in the top ten. The material sequenced was PBMCs or T cells enriched from blood (not recorded which). All receptors derive from a woman aged 45 to 65 who had recovered from COVID-19.

The chain is built from TRBV6-5 and TRBJ1-1; 7 bases line up with TRBD1. The CDR3 spans 15 residues. Unmatched junction bases numbered 9, after V lost 6 bases and J lost 2 bases. The V gene's germline CDR1 is MNHEY and CDR2 SVGAGI. CDR3 protein: CASSEAWTGNTEAFF. For the CDR3, the DNA is TGTGCCAGCAGCGAGGCATGGACAGGAAACACTGAAGCTTTCTTT.

The chain uses TRBV7-6 and TRBJ1-4, with no clear D. Germline-derived CDR1 and CDR2 are SGHVS and FNYEAQ. This CDR3 has 15 residues. The V end was cut by 3 bases, the J end by 6 bases, with 14 bases between. In nucleotides, the CDR3 is TGTGCCAGCAGCTTGACACTTACGACGCATGAAAAACTGTTTTTT. Translating it yields CASSLTLTTHEKLFF.

The V call is TRBV4-3, the J call TRBJ2-1; 8 positions match TRBD1. The junction had 1 base not matched to a gene; V was cut back by 0 bases and J by 6 bases. The germline gives CDR1 LGHNA, CDR2 YSLEER. The CDR3 loop spans 14 amino acids. CDR3 sequence: CASSQETGVNEQFF. CDR3 in DNA: TGCGCCAGCAGCCAAGAGACAGGGGTCAATGAGCAGTTCTTC.

The sample holds one count of this clone. V usage is TRBV18 and J usage is TRBJ1-1, with D possibly TRBD1 on 5 matching bases. The V gene's germline CDR1 is KGHSH and CDR2 LQKENI. V lost 6 bases to trimming and J lost 7 bases, with 9 bases between them. The CDR3 loop spans 11 amino acids. Written as DNA, the CDR3 is TGTGCCAGCTCGGGGGGGTTTGAAGCTTTCTTT. It codes for CASSGGFEAFF.

Turning to this clone: Within the sample, other DNA sequences also encode this same CDR3. J is TRBJ2-7 and V is TRBV5-1; D perhaps matches TRBD2 (5 bases). The CDR3 runs to 14 residues. Germline CDR1 SGHRS, CDR2 YFSETQ. Trimming left V 0 bases short and J 0 bases short, with 7 bases between. The CDR3 protein is CASSLDRGSYEQYF. The CDR3 DNA reads TGCGCCAGCAGCTTGGATCGGGGCTCCTACGAGCAGTACTTC.

The CDR3 DNA reads as TGTGCCACCAGTGCCGGACAGGCCTATGGCTACACCTTC. This gives the protein CATSAGQAYGYTF. The V call is TRBV24-1, the J call TRBJ1-2; 7 bases map to TRBD1. CDR3 length equals 13 residues. CDR1 and CDR2 (germline): KGHDR, SFDVKD. The J segment lost 4 bases and the V segment lost 5 bases, leaving 3 bases of the junction unmatched.

CDR3 protein: CASSLGGRDYEQYF. The CDR3 coding sequence is TGTGCCAGCAGCTTGGGTGGCAGGGACTACGAGCAGTACTTC. The chain links TRBV5-8 to TRBJ2-7, with D perhaps TRBD1 (5 bases). Trimming stripped 0 bases from V and 3 bases from J, with 10 bases between. The CDR3 length is 14 residues. Germline V gene data show CDR1 as SGHTS and CDR2 as YDEGEE.

This chain uses TRBV10-3 with TRBJ2-1; D is unclear. V gave up 5 bases and J gave up 5 bases, with 13 bases separating them. This CDR3 has 14 residues. Germline V CDR1 and CDR2: ENHRY, SYGVKD. The CDR3 DNA sequence: TGTGCCATCAGTTGGCAGCTGGGCGACAATGAGCAGTTCTTC. It codes for CAISWQLGDNEQFF.

This clone was detected only once. Other DNA sequences in this specimen translate into the identical CDR3. V usage is TRBV10-1 and J usage is TRBJ2-3; 7 bases match TRBD1. Germline lookup yields CDR1 WNHNN and CDR2 SYGVQD (reference sequence). The length of the CDR3 is 14 residues. The junction had 0 bases not matched to a gene; V was cut back by 3 bases and J by 0 bases. CDR3 nucleotides: TGCGCCAGCAGTGAAGGGGGCAGCACAGATACGCAGTATTTT. This translates into CASSEGGSTDTQYF.

The chain recombines TRBV6-2 or TRBV6-3 with TRBJ1-5; tentatively, D is TRBD1 (5 bases). The CDR3 sequence is 15 residues long. Germline V gives CDR1 MNHEY, CDR2 SVGEGT. The V and J ends lost 2 bases and 0 bases respectively, with 8 bases between them. The CDR3 nucleotides are TGTGCCAGCAGTTACACAGGATCTAGCAATCAGCCCCAGCATTTT. Amino acids: CASSYTGSSNQPQHF.

CDR3 region: CASSPERANTGELFF. CDR3 sequence (DNA): TGTGCCAGCAGCCCAGAGAGAGCGAACACCGGGGAGCTGTTTTTT. This chain joins TRBV6-2 or TRBV6-3 and TRBJ2-2; no definite D call. The germline V and J ends were trimmed by 6 bases and 0 bases, with 11 bases remaining between them. Germline V gives CDR1 MNHEY, CDR2 SVGEGT. The CDR3 loop spans 15 amino acids.

Points on this clone: Other DNA sequences in the same sample also yield this CDR3. The CDR3 DNA follows: TGTGCCAGCAGCTTAGGAGCGGGAGGGGGCACAGATACGCAGTATTTT. It is translated as CASSLGAGGGTDTQYF. The chain combines TRBV7-2 with TRBJ2-3; 10 bases match TRBD2. Germline V lookup: CDR1 SGHTA, CDR2 FQGNSA. With V trimmed by 1 base and J by 1 base, 2 bases remained unmatched. The CDR3 extends over 16 amino acids.

V and J are TRBV7-2 and TRBJ1-3; D is unclear. From germline, CDR1 is SGHTA and CDR2 FQGNSA. The CDR3 consists of 14 residues. V was cut by 1 base and J by 7 bases, with 11 bases left in between. This chain's CDR3 is CASSLVSGSNTIYF. The CDR3, as DNA: TGTGCCAGCAGCTTAGTGTCGGGAAGTAACACCATATATTTT. Drawing the rest from reference TRBV7-2 and TRBJ1-3, the complete variable domain is GAGVSQSPSNKVTEKGKDVELRCDPISGHTALYWYRQSLGQGLEFLIYFQGNSAPDKSGLPSDRFSAERTGGSVSTLTIQRTQQEDSAVYLCASSLVSGSNTIYFGEGSWLTVV.

The chain carries TRBV7-9 and TRBJ1-4, with TRBD1 matching over 7 bases. The CDR3 spans 15 residues. The germline V gene has CDR1 SEHNR and CDR2 FQNEAQ (reference sequence). Trimming took 11 bases from V and 2 from J; bases not matched to a gene: 11. The CDR3 DNA reads as TGTGCCGGGGGGACAGACTCACCTACTAATGAAAAACTGTTTTTT. Encoded protein: CAGGTDSPTNEKLFF.

Remarks on this clone: At one boundary the junction diverges from the germline segment, which might be a read error. The genes are TRBV4-2 and TRBJ2-1; 12 bases fit TRBD2. CDR1 and CDR2 (germline): LGHNA, YNFKEQ. There are 16 residues in the CDR3. The CDR3 nucleotides are TGTGCCAGCACCCAAGGTCTAGCGGGAGGGTCATGGGAGCAGTTCTTC. Its translation: CASTQGLAGGSWEQFF.

This clone occurred once. The chain couples TRBV7-2 to TRBJ1-2, with TRBD1 matching 9 bases. J was trimmed by 6 bases and V by 0 bases; bases with no gene match: 5. This CDR3 is 15 amino acids long. The germline gives CDR1 SGHTA, CDR2 FQGNSA. In DNA, the CDR3 is TGTGCCAGCAGCTTAGCCTACAGGGGGCGTGATGGCTACACCTTC. Translating it yields CASSLAYRGRDGYTF.

This clone was counted a few times. The rearrangement uses TRBV5-4 and TRBJ1-6; 11 nucleotides agree with TRBD1. V trimming: 4 bases; J trimming: 7 bases; junction bases outside the gene matches: 4. Germline values: CDR1 SGHNT, CDR2 YYREEE (reference sequence). The CDR3 consists of 15 residues. The CDR3 DNA is TGTGCCAGCAGCGTGGACAGGGGGCTGAATTCACCCCTCCACTTT. This translates into CASSVDRGLNSPLHF.

The chain's CDR3 is CASSNQGARYGYTF. The DNA of the CDR3 is TGTGCCAGCTCAAACCAGGGGGCGCGGTATGGCTACACCTTC. The rearrangement joins TRBV18 to TRBJ1-2; 8 nucleotides agree with TRBD1. The germline gives CDR1 KGHSH, CDR2 LQKENI. Trimming at V came to 5 bases and at J to 5 bases, leaving 7 bases not matched to a gene. The CDR3 contains 14 residues.

The V call is TRBV6-5, the J call TRBJ2-2; D perhaps matches TRBD2 (7 bases). The CDR3 spans 14 residues. V was trimmed by 7 bases and J by 7 bases, leaving 16 bases between them. The V gene's germline CDR1 is MNHEY and CDR2 SVGAGI. The CDR3 region is CASKGEGVGGELFF. The CDR3 nucleotides read TGTGCCAGCAAGGGGGAGGGTGTCGGCGGGGAGCTGTTTTTT.

This chain uses TRBV27 with TRBJ1-5; 12 bases are a match to TRBD1. The CDR3 is 16 residues long. Germline CDR1 reads MNHEY; CDR2 reads SMNVEV (reference sequence). The V segment lost 5 bases and the J segment 2 bases; nucleotides outside the gene matches: 4. In DNA, the CDR3 is TGTGCCAGCAGTCCCCGGGACAGGGGGCGCAATCAGCCCCAGCATTTT. Translating it yields CASSPRDRGRNQPQHF.

This chain links TRBV6-6 with TRBJ1-4, with D possibly TRBD1 on 6 matching bases. CDR3 size: 16 residues. The germline V gene has CDR1 MNHNY and CDR2 SVGAGI (reference sequence). V lost 6 bases to trimming and J lost 7 bases, with 21 bases between them. CDR3 in amino acids: CASSPDARRGGEKLFF. CDR3 nucleotide sequence: TGTGCCAGCAGCCCTGACGCCAGGAGGGGGGGTGAAAAACTGTTTTTT.

This chain joins TRBV7-2 and TRBJ2-1, with 9 positions matching TRBD1. There are 15 residues in the CDR3. The germline V gene has CDR1 SGHTA and CDR2 FQGNSA. J was trimmed by 7 bases and V by 2 bases; bases with no gene match: 6. For the CDR3, the DNA is TGTGCCAGCAGCTTACTTATTGACAGGGGGAATGAGCAGTTCTTC. Protein product: CASSLLIDRGNEQFF.

The chain uses TRBV6-5 and TRBJ1-5; 10 bases match TRBD1. The CDR3 is made up of 15 amino acids. The germline V gene encodes CDR1 MNHEY and CDR2 SVGAGI. The ends lost 6 bases at V and 0 bases at J; junction bases unmatched: 2. CDR3 coding DNA: TGTGCCAGCAGGGGACAGGGGAATAGCAATCAGCCCCAGCATTTT. It is translated as CASRGQGNSNQPQHF.

CDR3 bases: TGTGCCAGCAGCTTACTAGCTCCCACAGATACGCAGTATTTT. It codes for CASSLLAPTDTQYF. The chain recombines TRBV2 with TRBJ2-3, with D tentatively TRBD2 (6 bases). Trimming pared 6 bases from V and 2 bases from J, leaving 12 bases between. This CDR3 contains 14 residues. Germline-derived CDR1 and CDR2 are SNHLY and FYNNEI.

The CDR3 coding sequence is TGTGCCTGGAGTGGTGGGCAGGAAGGCGGCTACACCTTC. Amino acid sequence: CAWSGGQEGGYTF. The chain recombines TRBV30 with TRBJ1-2; no clear D gene. The CDR3 is made up of 13 amino acids. The ends were cut back, 1 base at V and 8 bases at J, with 14 bases in the middle. Germline loops: CDR1 GTSNPN, CDR2 SVGIG (reference sequence).

The rearrangement joins TRBV4-3 to TRBJ1-2; a possible D gene is TRBD1 (6 bases). This CDR3 is 16 amino acids long. Germline V lookup: CDR1 LGHNA, CDR2 YSLEER. V was cut by 2 bases and J by 4 bases, with 17 bases left in between. Here the CDR3 DNA reads TGCGCCAGCAGCCAAATTGCCGGGGGGCGCGGCTATGGCTACACCTTC. This encodes CASSQIAGGRGYGYTF.